This T cell receptor beta chain stems from a study of beta chain features in type 1 diabetes (dated by TCRdb to 2017 to 2018). Broadly, across the study: No differences in mean age, gender distribution, total cell number or subset yield were found between patients and healthy donors. A total of 90 million to 120 million sorted cells were examined across all samples, and a strong correlation was observed between cell number per subset and RNA yield. The study compared TCRB repertoires of sorted circulating CD4+ T cell subsets between recently diagnosed type 1 diabetes patients and matched healthy donors. Regulatory and stem cell-like memory subsets were isolated from only 8 patients and about eight healthy donors, whereas naive and central memory subsets came from all 30 or so donors. General findings and caveats noted by the study authors: Because the HLA sub-analyses included only small numbers of individuals, any influence of HLA type on TCRB rearrangement was left unresolved. Naive, central memory and regulatory TCRB repertoires appeared to be more alike among patients than among healthy donors. Because cDNA was sequenced instead of genomic DNA, activated cells with high expression could be over-represented, although the groups did not differ in activation or CD3 levels. Shorter templates might be favored by PCR, yet because patient and control samples were amplified and corrected together, any such skew would affect both groups equally. At VDJ recombination sites, patients with type 1 diabetes made fewer insertions and deleted more nucleotides, a pattern implying thymic rearrangement abnormalities. Type 1 diabetes patients showed a moderate but significant shortening of TCRB CDR3 length in all four CD4+ subsets.

All of the isolated RNA was reverse transcribed with the High Capacity cDNA Reverse Transcription Kit, so expressed TCRB transcripts were sequenced. Deep immunoSEQ sequencing was applied to naive, central memory and regulatory T cell samples, giving an average of about 3.8 million total reads per sample. Sorted cells were lysed in RLT buffer and RNA was extracted with DNase-treated RNeasy Micro or Mini kits, depending on cell number. Each cell subset was processed on its own to prevent cross-contamination, while patient and healthy donor samples were processed together. The immunoSEQ multiplex PCR was used to amplify TCRB sequences from cDNA, generating 87-bp fragments that spanned the CDR3 region. Sequencing of the amplicons was performed on the Illumina HiSeq platform. Per the source publication's procedure: PCR bias was computationally corrected using synthetic template baselines, reads within Hamming distance 2 were collapsed, and singletons that could not be merged were discarded. Reads were aligned to IMGT to assign V, D and J genes, CDR3 length, and insertions or deletions at six rearrangement sites. Within each subset, clonotype counts were normalized to the number of sorted cells before true diversity and Gini coefficients were calculated with the tcR R package. The overlap coefficient, calculated on TCRB nucleotide sequences, was used to measure repertoire sharing. Out-of-frame TCRB sequences from naive cells were analyzed to stand in for the pre-selection repertoire. TCRdb's version of the immuneACCESS table is confined to in-frame rearrangements and falls short of the full clone set. An unresolved V gene accounts for under half of the shortfall where checked; the remainder is of unknown origin. V, J and clone size derive from that table, while D and trimming were established from the DNA sequence. For this sample the table gives roughly 400,000 clones, of which about 15% were detected only once. Approximately 0.02% of the sample is held by the ten biggest clonotypes.

A single peripheral blood draw of around 120 mL on average was collected from each donor into heparinised tubes. Using a panel that included CD45RO, CCR7, CD25, CD127, CD95 and CD27, naive, central memory, regulatory and stem cell-like memory CD4+ T cells were sorted on a BD FACSAria II. Every sorted population had a purity above 95%. Right away, PBMCs were isolated by Lymphoprep density gradient centrifugation and were stained directly, with no culture step. So that batch effects would be minimized, each experiment stained and sorted samples in pairs, pairing one healthy donor with one patient. The germline V end is reduced by 8 bases and the J end by 3 bases; junction bases left unmatched: 6. Sequences SQVTM (CDR1) and ANQGSEA (CDR2) are obtained from the germline V gene. Its CDR3 holds 12 amino acids, cysteine through phenylalanine. Just CDR3 DNA is preserved here, 36 bases in frame from base 1.

This clone appeared a few times. Its antigen remains undetermined. No much larger clone is present one base from it, and per-base qualities are unavailable. The clonotype was recovered from a young woman in good health. The sample comprised naive CD4+ T cells from blood. The cell subset or site tag for this specimen amounts to: true naive CD4+ T cells. This receptor chain uses TRBV29-1 and TRBJ1-2, and 7 junction bases match TRBD1. CDR3 loop: CSHRDSDYGYTF. The DNA is as follows: TGCAGCCACCGGGACAGTGACTATGGCTACACCTTC. Reference TRBV29-1 and TRBJ1-2 proteins supply the regions before and after the CDR3; the full variable domain is: SAVISQKPSRDICQRGTSLTIQCQVDSQVTMMFWYRQQPGQSLTLIATANQGSEATYESGFVIDKFPISRPNLTFSTLTVSNMSPEDSSIYLCSHRDSDYGYTFGSGTRLTVV.